This entry lists 19 T cell receptor beta chains sequenced from one sample in a study of T-cell memory formation after mild COVID-19 (dated by TCRdb to about 2021). The library was produced with 5' RACE. Sequencing instrument: Illumina NovaSeq 6000. Starting from the raw public reads, TCRdb applied fastp trimming at Q25, assembled clones with MiXCR and retained in-frame beta chains. Under each unique CDR3 protein, matching rows form one entry showing the most common genes and DNA. Across this sample there are around 310,000 distinct CDR3 sequences, with 14% seen only once. The top ten constitute around 20% of the sample. Input material: PBMCs or a T cell subset sorted from them (not recorded which). These TCRs come from a man younger than 35 who had mild COVID-19 (a few samples of this study predate the infection). The sample titles of this study are shuffled in the database, so cell type and time point are left out; the donor was told from shared clones.

The chain is built from TRBV20-1 and TRBJ1-4; D call uncertain. The CDR3 is made up of 13 amino acids. Per germline, CDR1 DFQATT and CDR2 SNEGSKA (reference sequence). The germline V and J ends were trimmed by 2 bases and 2 bases, with 6 bases remaining between them. The CDR3 DNA follows: TGCAGTGCTAGAAAACAGACTAATGAAAAACTGTTTTTT. It codes for CSARKQTNEKLFF.

This chain uses TRBV5-1 with TRBJ2-7, with 8 bases matching TRBD2. V trimming: 3 bases; J trimming: 6 bases; junction bases outside the gene matches: 5. The CDR3 runs to 13 residues. Germline lookup yields CDR1 SGHRS and CDR2 YFSETQ. This CDR3 is CASSWGLDSEQYV. The CDR3 nucleotides are TGCGCCAGCAGCTGGGGACTAGACTCCGAGCAGTACGTC.

This clonotype showed up just a few times. The V gene is TRBV4-1, the J gene TRBJ2-7; TRBD1 matches at 7 bases. The CDR3 contains 16 residues. J was trimmed by 3 bases and V by 1 base; bases with no gene match: 9. From germline, CDR1 is MGHRA and CDR2 YSYEKL. CDR3 amino acids: CASSQAIQGSLYEQYF. DNA for the CDR3: TGCGCCAGCAGCCAAGCAATACAGGGGTCCCTCTACGAGCAGTACTTC.

The table lists this clonotype with many counts. This rearrangement joins TRBV6-5 to TRBJ2-3; possible D gene TRBD1, 6 bases. The CDR3 sequence is 12 residues long. The V gene lost 6 bases and the J gene lost 9 bases, with 13 bases spanning the gap. Germline CDR1 reads MNHEY; CDR2 reads SVGAGI. Here the CDR3 reads CASRTTGHTQYF. Here the CDR3 DNA reads TGTGCCAGCAGAACTACAGGGCACACGCAGTATTTT.

The rearrangement joins TRBV10-3 to TRBJ2-5, with D perhaps matching TRBD1 or TRBD2 (5 bases each). The CDR3 is made up of 16 amino acids. V shed 2 bases and J shed 2 bases, with 15 bases lying between them. Germline CDR1 is ENHRY and CDR2 is SYGVKD. The DNA of the CDR3 is TGTGCCATCAGTGAGGGGATGGGGGTATTGCAAGAGACCCAGTACTTC. Encoded protein: CAISEGMGVLQETQYF.

This rearrangement joins TRBV12-3 or TRBV12-4 to TRBJ2-1; 9 bases match TRBD1. The CDR3 is 13 amino acids. Trimming removed 1 base from V and 11 bases from J; junction bases left unmatched: 3. The CDR3 sequence is CASSLEDRGKQFF. The CDR3 DNA follows: TGTGCCAGCAGTTTAGAGGACAGGGGAAAGCAGTTCTTC.

The rearrangement joins TRBV5-1 to TRBJ1-6, with D uncertain. V dropped 4 bases and J dropped 9 bases, with 11 bases sitting between them. Per the germline V gene, CDR1 is SGHRS and CDR2 is YFSETQ. The CDR3 covers 13 residues. CDR3 amino acids: CASSIPGVSPLHF. The CDR3 DNA follows: TGCGCCAGCAGCATCCCAGGAGTTTCACCCCTCCACTTT.

The chain recombines TRBV20-1 with TRBJ2-2; D ambiguous. The CDR3 totals 14 residues. V lost 5 bases and J lost 1, with 11 bases in between. Germline CDR1 is DFQATT and CDR2 is SNEGSKA (reference sequence). The CDR3 DNA follows: TGCAGTGCTGGAGTCGGTGGGAACACCGGGGAGCTGTTTTTT. Translated: CSAGVGGNTGELFF.

In this sample, this clonotype turned up many times. V usage is TRBV5-1 and J usage is TRBJ2-1, with unresolved D. The V gene's germline CDR1 is SGHRS and CDR2 YFSETQ. Trimming took 0 bases from V and 8 from J, leaving 6 bases between them. This CDR3 region has 12 residues. The CDR3 region is CASSLAGDEQFF. The CDR3, as DNA: TGCGCCAGCAGCTTGGCCGGTGATGAGCAGTTCTTC. The full variable domain, its missing parts supplied by reference TRBV5-1 and TRBJ2-1, is KAGVTQTPRYLIKTRGQQVTLSCSPISGHRSVSWYQQTPGQGLQFLFEYFSETQRNKGNFPGRFSGRQFSNSRSEMNVSTLELGDSALYLCASSLAGDEQFFGPGTRLTVL.

This rearrangement joins TRBV20-1 to TRBJ1-2, with D tentatively TRBD1 (6 bases). The CDR3 spans 14 residues. CDR1 and CDR2 from the germline V gene are DFQATT and SNEGSKA (reference sequence). Trimming shortened V by 3 bases and J by 2 bases, and 13 bases separated the two germline ends. The CDR3, as DNA: TGCAGTGCTAGGAGGGTACAGGGAAACTATGGCTACACCTTC. Protein sequence: CSARRVQGNYGYTF.

This clonotype was seen more than once but under ten times. The chain couples TRBV6-5 to TRBJ2-5, with 11 bases identical to TRBD2. Germline V gene data show CDR1 as MNHEY and CDR2 as SVGAGI. The CDR3 has 17 residues. V was clipped by 0 bases and J by 0 bases; unmatched bases: 3. The CDR3 sequence: CASSYSLTSGDQETQYF. In DNA form, the CDR3 reads TGTGCCAGCAGTTACTCCCTGACTAGCGGGGACCAAGAGACCCAGTACTTC.

The V gene is TRBV4-3, the J gene TRBJ1-2; no clear D. V was trimmed by 3 bases and J by 2 bases, leaving 10 bases between them. This CDR3 has 14 amino acids. Per germline, CDR1 LGHNA and CDR2 YSLEER. Here the CDR3 DNA reads TGCGCCAGCAGCCACGGTACAGTGAACTATGGCTACACCTTC. Translated: CASSHGTVNYGYTF.

This clonotype was counted between two and nine times. The gene calls are TRBV7-9 and TRBJ2-1, with unresolved D. V was pared by 4 bases and J by 7 bases, with 14 bases between. The CDR3 sequence is 14 residues long. Germline V lookup: CDR1 SEHNR, CDR2 FQNEAQ (reference sequence). CDR3: CASSYSFSWNEQFF. CDR3 nucleotide sequence: TGTGCCAGCAGCTACAGCTTTTCGTGGAATGAGCAGTTCTTC.

This rearrangement joins TRBV7-8 to TRBJ2-5, with a tentative D call TRBD2 (6 bases). The ends were cut back, 2 bases at V and 4 bases at J, with 8 bases in the middle. Germline V CDR1 and CDR2: SGHVS, FQNEAQ. The CDR3 contains 13 residues. The CDR3: CASSLMGGETQYF. For the CDR3, the DNA is TGTGCCAGCAGCTTAATGGGAGGAGAGACCCAGTACTTC.

This clonotype has a handful of counts. The rearrangement joins TRBV7-2 to TRBJ1-4; TRBD1 matches at 7 bases. Per germline, CDR1 SGHTA and CDR2 FQGNSA. J was trimmed by 4 bases and V by 5 bases; bases with no gene match: 7. The CDR3 covers 15 residues. CDR3 loop: CASSETGYFNEKLFF. The CDR3 DNA sequence: TGTGCCAGCAGCGAGACAGGGTACTTTAATGAAAAACTGTTTTTT.

This clonotype occurred a few times. J is TRBJ1-2 and V is TRBV29-1; TRBD1 aligns across 8 bases. Germline CDR1 is SQVTM and CDR2 is ANQGSEA. This CDR3 has 12 amino acids. V lost 7 bases to trimming and J lost 5 bases; unmatched junction nucleotides: 6. The CDR3 reads CSAARQGYGYTF. CDR3 DNA sequence: TGCAGCGCTGCAAGACAGGGGTATGGCTACACCTTC.

This clonotype was found a few times. The chain has TRBV7-2 and TRBJ2-5; 12 bases are shared with TRBD2. From germline, CDR1 is SGHTA and CDR2 FQGNSA. The CDR3 has 15 residues. Trimming removed 6 bases from V and 2 bases from J; junction bases left unmatched: 4. The CDR3 region is CASRPTSGGQETQYF. The CDR3 DNA sequence: TGTGCCAGCAGACCCACTAGCGGGGGGCAAGAGACCCAGTACTTC.

This chain joins TRBV20-1 and TRBJ2-1, with D unresolved. Germline V lookup: CDR1 DFQATT, CDR2 SNEGSKA (reference sequence). This CDR3 spans 15 amino acids. V dropped 1 base and J dropped 6 bases, with 16 bases sitting between them. In nucleotides, the CDR3 is TGCAGTGCTAGAGGTCAGGATCGGACCAGCAATGAGCAGTTCTTC. It specifies CSARGQDRTSNEQFF.

This clonotype was detected many times. V gene TRBV28 combines with J gene TRBJ1-2, with TRBD1 as a possible D gene (6 bases). Trimming took off 2 bases at V and 2 bases at J, with 6 bases between the two ends. This CDR3 contains 13 residues. CDR1 and CDR2 from the germline V gene are MDHEN and SYDVKM. The CDR3, as DNA: TGTGCCAGCAGTTTAGGACAGAACTATGGCTACACCTTC. Its protein is CASSLGQNYGYTF.